This T cell receptor (beta chain) originates from a study of cytomegalovirus exposure and HLA in healthy donors. Study at large: Counted in an early data release were roughly 81 million unique TCRs from HLA-typed donors.

In the PCR, 60 Vbeta and 13 Jbeta primers were used. Method: immunoSEQ multiplex PCR; TCRdb's copy keeps in-frame clones and lacks some. Of some 120,000 clones in the sample, roughly 80% are singletons; the top ten hold 20% to 25%. The specimen sequenced was PBMCs. This sequence originates from a man aged 25-45 years in good health and CMV-seropositive.

Written as DNA, the CDR3 is TGTGCCAGCAGCGGACAGGGGCACTACGAGCAGTACTTC. Translating gives CASSGQGHYEQYF. J is TRBJ2-7 and V is TRBV5-6; TRBD1 aligns across 9 bases. V gave up 4 bases and J gave up 3 bases; unmatched junction bases: 2. Germline V gene sequence: CDR1 SGHDT, CDR2 YYEEEE. The CDR3 runs to 13 residues.